The 13 T cell receptor beta chains listed next were all sequenced from one sample in a study of blood T cells in healthy people across ages. A second PCR of about 6 to 12 cycles used a sample-barcoded 5' primer and a J-beta primer mix. A single record per CDR3 protein comes from TCRdb applying MiXCR to the 5' RACE reads. The table shows 850,000 to 1,100,000 distinct CDR3 sequences, with roughly two fifths occurring only once. Sequenced material: blood. The receptors originated from a young man in good health.

This chain joins TRBV3-1 and TRBJ2-1; D call uncertain. V lost 0 bases, J lost 10 bases, and 25 bases lay in between. The germline V gene encodes CDR1 LGHDT and CDR2 YNNKEL (reference sequence). The CDR3 has 18 amino acids. The CDR3 region is CASSQEEWNRTFTYEQFF. The DNA for the CDR3 is TGTGCCAGCAGCCAAGAAGAGTGGAACAGAACATTCACCTACGAGCAGTTCTTC.

The chain links TRBV9 to TRBJ1-6; D may be TRBD1 (5 bases). Per the germline V gene, CDR1 is SGDLS and CDR2 is YYNGEE. The CDR3 contains 16 residues. The V gene lost 2 bases and the J gene lost 7 bases, with 16 bases spanning the gap. The CDR3 sequence: CASSVSEGLQNSPLHF. In DNA form, the CDR3 reads TGTGCCAGCAGCGTCTCAGAGGGACTGCAAAATTCACCCCTCCACTTT.

V usage is TRBV29-1 and J usage is TRBJ1-1; no reliable D call. The CDR3 consists of 14 residues. Trimming cost V 3 bases and J 1 base, with 12 bases left between them. Per germline, CDR1 SQVTM and CDR2 ANQGSEA. The CDR3 sequence is CSVETPGPNTEAFF. The DNA of the CDR3 is TGCAGCGTTGAGACTCCGGGCCCGAACACTGAAGCTTTCTTT.

Concerning this clonotype: A much larger clonotype is one base distant, so this may be a read error. The genes are TRBV2 and TRBJ2-3; 7 positions agree with TRBD1. The germline CDR1 and CDR2 sequences are SNHLY and FYNNEI. This CDR3 has 12 amino acids. CDR3 amino acids: CASSDRADTRYF. CDR3 sequence (DNA): TGTGCCAGCAGCGACAGGGCAGATACGCGGTATTTT.

The table lists this clonotype with a few counts. The rearrangement uses TRBV5-1 and TRBJ1-2; 9 bases align to TRBD1. This CDR3 spans 16 amino acids. Germline V gene data show CDR1 as SGHRS and CDR2 as YFSETQ. After removal of 6 bases from V and 2 bases from J, the junction contained 11 bases not matched to a gene. The CDR3, as DNA: TGCGCCAGCACCCCGGGGGACAGGGTCGGGAACTATGGCTACACCTTC. Translation gives CASTPGDRVGNYGYTF.

The CDR3 is CASSLAEAVPYEQYF. The CDR3 DNA sequence: TGTGCCAGCAGCTTAGCGGAGGCAGTCCCTTACGAGCAGTACTTC. This sequence joins TRBV7-9 and TRBJ2-7, with a possible D match to TRBD2 (5 bases). The V and J ends lost 0 bases and 4 bases respectively, with 13 bases between them. The length of the CDR3 is 15 residues. The germline V gene has CDR1 SEHNR and CDR2 FQNEAQ (reference sequence).

V is TRBV6-5 and J is TRBJ1-5; 8 bases match TRBD1. V lost 10 bases, J lost 2 bases, and 7 bases stayed unmatched. Germline CDR1 MNHEY, CDR2 SVGAGI. This CDR3 spans 14 amino acids. The CDR3 bases are TGTGCCACCGCGACAGGGGTAGGCAATCAGCCCCAGCATTTT. Translating it yields CATATGVGNQPQHF.

This clonotype showed up just a few times. The V and J genes are TRBV29-1 and TRBJ2-5; weak D call: TRBD1 (6 bases). The CDR3 loop spans 13 amino acids. Germline-derived CDR1 and CDR2 are SQVTM and ANQGSEA. V shed 1 base and J shed 1 base, with 7 bases lying between them. The CDR3 nucleotides read TGCAGCGTTGAAGCGACAGGCCAAGAGACCCAGTACTTC. This encodes CSVEATGQETQYF.

In its sample, this clonotype was seen a few times. The rearrangement links TRBV5-1 to TRBJ2-1; D ambiguous. This CDR3 comprises 17 residues. V lost 4 bases and J lost 0, with 17 bases in between. Germline-derived CDR1 and CDR2 are SGHRS and YFSETQ. CDR3 DNA sequence: TGCGCCAGCAGCCCGTACGAGGACCCCAGCTCCTACAATGAGCAGTTCTTC. This translates into CASSPYEDPSSYNEQFF.

The chain recombines TRBV4-1 with TRBJ2-1; TRBD2 is a possible D gene (5 bases). Germline values: CDR1 MGHRA, CDR2 YSYEKL. V was cut by 2 bases and J by 9 bases, with 11 bases left in between. This CDR3 has 13 amino acids. This chain's CDR3 is CASSQNRGGEQFF. CDR3 coding DNA: TGCGCCAGCAGCCAAAACCGGGGTGGTGAGCAGTTCTTC.

This clonotype was seen only a few times. V and J are TRBV5-1 and TRBJ2-1, with 10 bases matching TRBD1. The trim removed 4 bases at V and 9 bases at J, leaving 13 bases unmatched. From germline, CDR1 is SGHRS and CDR2 YFSETQ. CDR3 length: 16 amino acids. The CDR3 protein is CASSITRDRGLGEQFF. The DNA for the CDR3 is TGCGCCAGCAGCATCACCCGGGACAGGGGACTAGGTGAGCAGTTCTTC.

CDR3 coding DNA: TGCAGTGCTAGAGGGCTGGGCAGCTCTGGAAACACCATATATTTT. Translated: CSARGLGSSGNTIYF. The rearrangement uses TRBV20-1 and TRBJ1-3; D is unresolved. With 1 base removed from V and 0 bases from J, the gap between germline ends came to 10 bases. The CDR3 has 15 amino acids. Germline V gives CDR1 DFQATT, CDR2 SNEGSKA (reference sequence).

This clonotype has more than one count but fewer than ten. The V call is TRBV7-2, the J call TRBJ2-3, with D possibly being TRBD1 (5 bases). V lost 4 bases and J lost 4, with 9 bases in between. This CDR3 has 13 amino acids. In germline, CDR1 is SGHTA, CDR2 FQGNSA. CDR3: CASSSTVADTQYF. For the CDR3, the DNA is TGTGCCAGCAGCTCGACAGTAGCAGATACGCAGTATTTT.